The 14 T cell receptor beta chains presented below share a single source sample, sequenced in a study of naive and memory T cell subsets. Both TRBC1 and TRBC2 were covered by a beta constant-region primer of two equimolar oligonucleotides. A single record per CDR3 protein comes from TCRdb applying MiXCR to the UMI-ligation and nested PCR reads. The top ten hold about 0.14% of the sample, which has 120,000 to 150,000 distinct CDR3 sequences, over 15% seen once. The material sequenced was naive CD4+ T cells from blood. These receptors all come from a human donor in good health.

CDR3 amino acids: CASAPAVNTGTGELFF. DNA of the CDR3: TGTGCTAGTGCCCCTGCGGTTAATACGGGCACCGGGGAGCTGTTTTTT. The chain combines TRBV12-5 with TRBJ2-2; D gene ambiguous. The CDR3 contains 16 residues. CDR1 LGHNT and CDR2 FRNRAP come from the germline V gene. V shed 7 bases and J shed 4 bases, with 19 bases lying between them. The full variable domain, with the rest looked up from reference TRBV12-5 and TRBJ2-2, is DARVTQTPRHKVTEMGQEVTMRCQPILGHNTVFWYRQTMMQGLELLAYFRNRAPLDDSGMPKDRFSAEMPDATLATLKIQPSEPRDSAVYFCASAPAVNTGTGELFFGEGSRLTVL.

This clonotype was detected only once. The chain employs TRBV5-6 and TRBJ1-6, with 9 bases that match TRBD1. The CDR3 loop spans 15 amino acids. V trimming: 4 bases; J trimming: 7 bases; junction bases outside the gene matches: 6. Germline assignment: CDR1 SGHDT and CDR2 YYEEEE. The CDR3 DNA sequence: TGTGCCAGCAGCCCCCGGGACAGGGCGAATTCACCCCTCCACTTT. The encoded protein is CASSPRDRANSPLHF.

This chain links TRBV5-1 with TRBJ2-5; 7 bases map to TRBD1. This CDR3 is 16 amino acids long. V trimming: 6 bases; J trimming: 3 bases; junction bases outside the gene matches: 14. The germline gives CDR1 SGHRS, CDR2 YFSETQ. The CDR3 sequence is CASTTWTRGPEETQYF. DNA for the CDR3: TGCGCCAGCACTACCTGGACGAGGGGGCCGGAAGAGACCCAGTACTTC.

The V call is TRBV7-2, the J call TRBJ2-7, with D hard to call. V was clipped by 1 base and J by 0 bases, with 7 bases between them. The germline gives CDR1 SGHTA, CDR2 FQGNSA. The CDR3 runs to 14 residues. The CDR3 region has the DNA TGTGCCAGCAGCTTAGGGGTTAGCTCCTACGAGCAGTACTTC. Translating it yields CASSLGVSSYEQYF.

This chain links TRBV5-1 with TRBJ1-4, with 7 nucleotides matching TRBD1. The CDR3 extends over 13 amino acids. The germline gives CDR1 SGHRS, CDR2 YFSETQ. With V trimmed by 5 bases and J by 8 bases, 6 bases remained unmatched. The DNA of the CDR3 is TGCGCCAGCAGATCTACAGGGGAAGAAAAACTGTTTTTT. Translating it yields CASRSTGEEKLFF.

The chain couples TRBV20-1 to TRBJ2-5; 8 bases line up with TRBD1. The V gene end was trimmed by 6 bases and the J gene end by 5 bases; junction bases not matched to a gene: 11. CDR1 and CDR2 from the germline V gene are DFQATT and SNEGSKA (reference sequence). The CDR3 loop spans 14 amino acids. In nucleotides, the CDR3 is TGCAGTGCGGTCCCCAGGGGGCGTAGGGAGACCCAGTACTTC. The encoded protein is CSAVPRGRRETQYF.

In this sample, this clonotype turned up many times. The chain is built from TRBV12-3 or TRBV12-4 and TRBJ2-1; D may be TRBD1 (5 bases). This CDR3 spans 15 amino acids. Deletions cut 3 bases from V and 4 bases from J, with 13 bases between. The CDR3 coding sequence is TGTGCCAGCAGTTTGAGGCAGGGCGCTTACAATGAGCAGTTCTTC. Translating it yields CASSLRQGAYNEQFF.

The chain is built from TRBV6-5 and TRBJ2-6; unclear D gene. Trimming stripped 5 bases from V and 0 bases from J, with 8 bases between. Germline V gene lookup returns CDR1 MNHEY and CDR2 SVGAGI. The CDR3 spans 15 residues. CDR3 sequence: CASSVTVSGANVLTF. The CDR3 DNA reads TGTGCCAGCAGTGTTACAGTCTCTGGGGCCAACGTCCTGACTTTC.

This clonotype was detected ten times or more. The chain links TRBV4-3 to TRBJ2-5, with a weak D call TRBD2 (6 bases). The V and J ends lost 1 base and 5 bases respectively, with 20 bases between them. Germline V CDR1 and CDR2: LGHNA, YSLEER. The CDR3 length is 17 residues. For the CDR3, the DNA is TGCGCCAGCAGCCAAGGCCGGGGTGTCGGGGGACGGGAGACCCAGTACTTC. Protein sequence: CASSQGRGVGGRETQYF.

The table lists this clonotype with a few counts. V gene TRBV6-5 combines with J gene TRBJ2-5, with 9 bases that match TRBD1. Germline values: CDR1 MNHEY, CDR2 SVGAGI. This CDR3 has 16 amino acids. J lost 4 bases, V lost 6 bases, and 12 bases had no gene match. The CDR3 reads CASRRIEQGAGETQYF. The CDR3 coding sequence is TGTGCCAGCAGGCGCATCGAACAGGGGGCCGGAGAGACCCAGTACTTC.

The chain links TRBV28 to TRBJ2-5, with TRBD2 matching over 8 bases. The CDR3 contains 16 residues. V was pared by 3 bases and J by 2 bases, with 8 bases of the junction left unmatched. Looked up from germline, CDR1 is MDHEN and CDR2 is SYDVKM. The CDR3 nucleotides are TGTGCCAGCAGTTTGGGCGGACTAGCCCTACAAGAGACCCAGTACTTC. It codes for CASSLGGLALQETQYF. The full variable domain, completed using reference TRBV28 and TRBJ2-5, is DVKVTQSSRYLVKRTGEKVFLECVQDMDHENMFWYRQDPGLGLRLIYFSYDVKMKEKGDIPEGYSVSREKKERFSLILESASTNQTSMYLCASSLGGLALQETQYFGPGTRLLVL.

This clonotype was seen a handful of times. The CDR3 DNA follows: TGCGCCAGCAGCCCCAGGTGGGCAGGCGGAGAGACCCAGTACTTC. Its protein is CASSPRWAGGETQYF. This chain connects TRBV5-1 to TRBJ2-5, with unresolved D. The V gene lost 4 bases and the J gene lost 4 bases, with 17 bases spanning the gap. CDR3 length: 15 amino acids. From germline, CDR1 is SGHRS and CDR2 YFSETQ.

This clonotype was observed a few times. The chain joins TRBV5-1 to TRBJ2-5; TRBD2 agrees at 14 bases. This CDR3 is built from 17 residues. The germline CDR1 and CDR2 sequences are SGHRS and YFSETQ. The J segment lost 3 bases and the V segment lost 4 bases, leaving 8 bases of the junction unmatched. This CDR3 reads CASSPGLAGGRKETQYF. CDR3 DNA sequence: TGCGCCAGCAGCCCCGGACTAGCGGGAGGCCGGAAAGAGACCCAGTACTTC.

The J gene is TRBJ1-2, the V gene TRBV6-2 or TRBV6-3; 9 bases line up with TRBD1. CDR1 and CDR2 from the germline V gene are MNHEY and SVGEGT. This CDR3 has 12 amino acids. Trimming cost V 4 bases and J 6 bases; bases outside gene matches: 0. The CDR3 coding sequence is TGTGCCAGCAGTTGGACAGGGGATGGCTACACCTTC. Protein: CASSWTGDGYTF.